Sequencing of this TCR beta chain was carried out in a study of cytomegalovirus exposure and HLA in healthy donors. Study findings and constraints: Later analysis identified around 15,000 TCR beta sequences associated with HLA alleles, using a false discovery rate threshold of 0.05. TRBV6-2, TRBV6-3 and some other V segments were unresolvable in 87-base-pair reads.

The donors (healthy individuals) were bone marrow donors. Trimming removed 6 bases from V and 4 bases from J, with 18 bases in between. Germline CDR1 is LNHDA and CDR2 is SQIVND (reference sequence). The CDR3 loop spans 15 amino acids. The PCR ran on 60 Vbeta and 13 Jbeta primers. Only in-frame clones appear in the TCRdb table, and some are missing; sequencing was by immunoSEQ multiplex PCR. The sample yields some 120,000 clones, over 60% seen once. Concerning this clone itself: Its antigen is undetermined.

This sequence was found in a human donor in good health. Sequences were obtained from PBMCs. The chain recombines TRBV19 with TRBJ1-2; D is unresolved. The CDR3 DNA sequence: TGTGCCAGTAGCTCCACCGCGGGGTTGCGCTATGGCTACACCTTC. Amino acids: CASSSTAGLRYGYTF.